Listed here are 22 T cell receptor beta chains from one sample, sequenced in a study of circulating and synovial CD4+ cells in juvenile arthritis. Produced via immunoSEQ multiplex PCR; TCRdb's table is partial and in-frame only. The table lists fewer than 40,000 clones, around 95% of them singletons. Sequencing was done on a sample of CD4+ T cells from blood. The receptors come from a human donor with juvenile idiopathic arthritis.

The gene calls are TRBV5-1 and TRBJ2-3; tentative D call: TRBD1 (6 bases). From germline, CDR1 is SGHRS and CDR2 YFSETQ. The CDR3 contains 17 residues. Deletions cut 0 bases from V and 1 base from J, with 15 bases between. CDR3: CASSLDRDRTGTDTQYF. DNA for the CDR3: TGCGCCAGCAGCTTGGACAGAGACAGGACAGGCACAGATACGCAGTATTTT.

The chain links TRBV5-4 to TRBJ1-1, with D unclear. V gave up 2 bases and J gave up 4 bases, with 15 bases separating them. Germline loops: CDR1 SGHNT, CDR2 YYREEE (reference sequence). The CDR3 is 15 amino acids. CDR3 sequence reads: CASSFGPGEATEAFF. The CDR3 DNA is TGTGCCAGCAGCTTCGGCCCTGGTGAGGCCACTGAAGCTTTCTTT.

This sequence joins TRBV27 and TRBJ2-7; 9 bases are shared with TRBD2. With 5 bases clipped from V and 3 bases from J, the junction kept 11 bases outside the gene matches. Looked up from germline, CDR1 is MNHEY and CDR2 is SMNVEV (reference sequence). The CDR3 is 16 amino acids. The DNA of the CDR3 is TGTGCCAGCAGTCCCGCACGCGGGAGGGCTGGCTACGAGCAGTACTTC. This sequence encodes CASSPARGRAGYEQYF.

The V call is TRBV9, the J call TRBJ1-2; 7 bases line up with TRBD1. Losses at the gene ends were 2 bases for V and 6 bases for J; bases not matched to a gene: 10. This CDR3 spans 15 amino acids. Germline V gene data show CDR1 as SGDLS and CDR2 as YYNGEE. CDR3 protein: CASSVRTGSLNGYTF. The CDR3 coding sequence is TGTGCCAGCAGCGTGAGGACAGGTAGTCTTAATGGCTACACCTTC. The complete variable domain, with remaining parts taken from reference TRBV9 and TRBJ1-2, reads DSGVTQTPKHLITATGQRVTLRCSPRSGDLSVYWYQQSLDQGLQFLIQYYNGEERAKGNILERFSAQQFPDLHSELNLSSLELGDSALYFCASSVRTGSLNGYTFGSGTRLTVV.

V usage is TRBV18 and J usage is TRBJ2-1; a possible D gene is TRBD1 (6 bases). CDR1 is KGHSH and CDR2 is LQKENI in the germline V gene. The length of the CDR3 is 14 residues. V was cut by 2 bases and J by 5 bases, with 10 bases left in between. CDR3 DNA sequence: TGTGCCAGCTCACCAATGACAGGTCACAATGAGCAGTTCTTC. Protein sequence: CASSPMTGHNEQFF.

This chain joins TRBV5-1 and TRBJ1-4; 8 bases map to TRBD1. This CDR3 spans 15 amino acids. CDR1 and CDR2 from the germline V gene are SGHRS and YFSETQ. V trimming: 4 bases; J trimming: 3 bases; junction bases outside the gene matches: 5. The DNA for the CDR3 is TGCGCCAGCAGCCTATTACAGGGGGCTAATGAAAAACTGTTTTTT. Its protein is CASSLLQGANEKLFF.

The chain recombines TRBV5-1 with TRBJ2-7; 10 nucleotides align to TRBD1. The J segment lost 6 bases and the V segment lost 7 bases, leaving 7 bases of the junction unmatched. Germline CDR1 is SGHRS and CDR2 is YFSETQ. This CDR3 has 13 amino acids. CDR3 sequence (DNA): TGCGCCAGCCGGGGGACAGGGGACGGCGAGCAGTACTTC. As protein: CASRGTGDGEQYF.

V is TRBV6-1 and J is TRBJ2-3, with a possible D match to TRBD2 (6 bases). In germline, CDR1 is MNHNS, CDR2 SASEGT. V was pared by 2 bases and J by 2 bases, with 14 bases between. CDR3 length: 16 residues. CDR3 DNA: TGTGCCAGCAGTGAATGGGGAGGCCTTTTCACAGATACGCAGTATTTT. It codes for CASSEWGGLFTDTQYF.

This clone was counted only a few times. The chain couples TRBV4-1 to TRBJ1-4; 10 bases are shared with TRBD1. The trim removed 4 bases at V and 1 base at J, leaving 3 bases unmatched. From germline, CDR1 is MGHRA and CDR2 YSYEKL. The CDR3 length is 16 residues. CDR3 coding DNA: TGCGCCAGCAGCCGGGACAGGGGTTTAACTAATGAAAAACTGTTTTTT. As protein: CASSRDRGLTNEKLFF.

Note on this clone: Compared with germline, one end of the junction differs, possibly owing to a read error. V usage is TRBV5-1 and J usage is TRBJ2-3, with D perhaps TRBD2 (6 bases). This CDR3 has 13 residues. Germline lookup yields CDR1 SGHRS and CDR2 YFSETQ. DNA for the CDR3: TGCACCAGCAGCATAAGTCGGGACTCTACGCAGTATTTT. Encoded protein: CTSSISRDSTQYF.

This sequence joins TRBV5-1 and TRBJ2-5; D gene ambiguous. Looked up from germline, CDR1 is SGHRS and CDR2 is YFSETQ. This CDR3 region has 14 residues. The germline V and J ends were trimmed by 1 base and 0 bases, with 7 bases remaining between them. CDR3 nucleotide sequence: TGCGCCAGCAGCTTGCTAACCGACCAAGAGACCCAGTACTTC. This gives the protein CASSLLTDQETQYF.

CDR3 amino acids: CASSLAGTQGEAFF. CDR3 nucleotide sequence: TGTGCCAGCAGCTTAGCAGGGACACAGGGTGAAGCTTTCTTT. The chain links TRBV7-9 to TRBJ1-1; perhaps TRBD1 as D (6 bases). The CDR3 extends over 14 amino acids. Germline CDR1 and CDR2: SEHNR and FQNEAQ (reference sequence). V dropped 0 bases and J dropped 7 bases, with 12 bases sitting between them.

The chain links TRBV30 to TRBJ1-2, with D unresolved. The CDR3 covers 13 residues. V lost 2 bases to trimming and J lost 4 bases, with 11 bases between them. From germline, CDR1 is GTSNPN and CDR2 SVGIG (reference sequence). CDR3 residues: CAWSTPGIYGYTF. CDR3 coding DNA: TGTGCCTGGAGTACCCCGGGGATCTATGGCTACACCTTC.

The V call is TRBV6-1, the J call TRBJ2-7, with 11 bases aligning to TRBD2. V gave up 6 bases and J gave up 6 bases; unmatched junction bases: 10. Germline CDR1 reads MNHNS; CDR2 reads SASEGT. CDR3 length: 15 amino acids. The CDR3 reads CASRAQLAGVGEQYF. As DNA, the CDR3 is TGTGCCAGCAGAGCCCAACTAGCGGGAGTAGGCGAGCAGTACTTC.

This chain uses TRBV11-1 with TRBJ1-3; 9 bases map to TRBD1. The CDR3 totals 15 residues. The germline V gene encodes CDR1 SGHAT and CDR2 FQDESV (reference sequence). V was pared by 6 bases and J by 2 bases, with 5 bases of the junction left unmatched. The CDR3: CASSYGQGTGNTIYF. The DNA for the CDR3 is TGTGCCAGCAGTTACGGACAGGGGACTGGAAACACCATATATTTT.

The gene calls are TRBV15 and TRBJ2-1; a possible D gene is TRBD1 (6 bases). Germline V gives CDR1 LNHNV, CDR2 YYDKDF (reference sequence). V dropped 0 bases and J dropped 9 bases, with 9 bases sitting between them. The CDR3 totals 13 residues. The CDR3 loop is CATSRDLGGEQFF. DNA of the CDR3: TGTGCCACCAGCAGAGATCTAGGGGGTGAGCAGTTCTTC. Looking up the rest from reference TRBV15 and TRBJ2-1 gives the full variable domain: DAMVIQNPRYQVTQFGKPVTLSCSQTLNHNVMYWYQQKSSQAPKLLFHYYDKDFNNEADTPDNFQSRRPNTSFCFLDIRSPGLGDTAMYLCATSRDLGGEQFFGPGTRLTVL.

The gene calls are TRBV30 and TRBJ2-3; possible D gene TRBD1, 5 bases. Germline-derived CDR1 and CDR2 are GTSNPN and SVGIG (reference sequence). The CDR3 spans 12 residues. V was shortened by 4 bases and J by 6 bases, with 11 bases between the two germline ends. The CDR3 is CAWTTAGDTQYF. The CDR3 DNA reads as TGTGCCTGGACAACAGCAGGGGATACGCAGTATTTT.

Worth noting for this clone: The sample holds other DNA sequences that translate to the same CDR3. The chain has TRBV7-2 and TRBJ1-2; no clear D. The CDR3 is 14 amino acids. Trimming shortened V by 0 bases and J by 7 bases, and 12 bases separated the two germline ends. From germline, CDR1 is SGHTA and CDR2 FQGNSA. CDR3 nucleotides: TGTGCCAGCAGCTTAGCGCCGGTGCCGGGTGGCTACACCTTC. Its protein product is CASSLAPVPGGYTF.

The chain is built from TRBV2 and TRBJ2-7, with 12 positions matching TRBD1. V shed 9 bases and J 7 bases; nucleotides not matched to a gene: 7. Germline CDR1 and CDR2: SNHLY and FYNNEI. This CDR3 is 13 amino acids long. The CDR3 nucleotides read TGTGCCAGTTCGGGACAGGGGGCGGGTGAGCAGTACTTC. Translated, it gives CASSGQGAGEQYF. Drawing the rest from reference TRBV2 and TRBJ2-7, the complete variable domain is EPEVTQTPSHQVTQMGQEVILRCVPISNHLYFYWYRQILGQKVEFLVSFYNNEISEKSEIFDDQFSVERPDGSNFTLKIRSTKLEDSAMYFCASSGQGAGEQYFGPGTRLTVT.

The V gene is TRBV27, the J gene TRBJ2-5, with TRBD1 identical over 7 bases. The DNA end lines up better with TRBJ2-7; the J call may be wrong. The germline V gene encodes CDR1 MNHEY and CDR2 SMNVEV (reference sequence). This CDR3 has 15 residues. CDR3 residues: CASSKSRDSVYEQYF. Here the CDR3 DNA reads TGTGCCAGCAGCAAAAGCCGGGACAGCGTCTACGAGCAGTACTTC.

The rearrangement joins TRBV18 to TRBJ1-5; D is possibly TRBD1 (6 bases). Deletions cut 2 bases from V and 9 bases from J, with 14 bases between. CDR3 length: 14 amino acids. Germline CDR1 is KGHSH and CDR2 is LQKENI. CDR3 nucleotide sequence: TGTGCCAGCTCACCAAGGAAGGGGGATAGGCCCCAGCATTTT. Translation: CASSPRKGDRPQHF.

Details on this clone: One junction end disagrees with the germline gene, perhaps due to a read error. The chain joins TRBV9 to TRBJ1-2; TRBD1 agrees at 7 bases. CDR3 length: 14 residues. Germline CDR1 SGDLS, CDR2 YYNGEE. The CDR3 protein is CASSAGTAVGGCTF. The CDR3 bases are TGTGCCAGCAGCGCCGGGACGGCGGTAGGGGGCTGCACCTTC.